This T cell receptor beta chain appears in the sequencing data of a study of T cell repertoires in cytomegalovirus infection. Study at large: Used in the study were CMV epitopes, some recently identified and HLA-C-restricted, others well-studied and HLA-B-restricted. Study findings and constraints: HLA-C-restricted, CMV-specific TCR beta clonotypes were dominant ex vivo. Identification of carriers of CMV plus the relevant HLA was achieved through cumulative public TCR beta family frequency.

This clonotype turned up a few times. What it recognizes is unknown. TCRdb called the reads again in MiXCR, with one record for every CDR3 protein. Of 71,000 or so distinct CDR3 sequences listed, 20% to 25% are singletons. With 6 bases clipped from V and 7 bases from J, the junction kept 8 bases outside the gene matches. This CDR3 region has 13 residues. The clonotype was recovered from a human donor in good health (CMV status not recorded). Some clones in this sample may be carry-over from other donors' samples. Sequenced here: CD8+ T cells from cultured PBMCs, sampled from culture after CMV antigen stimulation. The rearrangement joins TRBV12-3 or TRBV12-4 to TRBJ1-2; 7 bases are a match to TRBD1. CDR3 in amino acids: CASSFTGDSGYTF. The DNA of the CDR3 is TGTGCCAGCAGCTTCACAGGGGACTCTGGCTACACCTTC.